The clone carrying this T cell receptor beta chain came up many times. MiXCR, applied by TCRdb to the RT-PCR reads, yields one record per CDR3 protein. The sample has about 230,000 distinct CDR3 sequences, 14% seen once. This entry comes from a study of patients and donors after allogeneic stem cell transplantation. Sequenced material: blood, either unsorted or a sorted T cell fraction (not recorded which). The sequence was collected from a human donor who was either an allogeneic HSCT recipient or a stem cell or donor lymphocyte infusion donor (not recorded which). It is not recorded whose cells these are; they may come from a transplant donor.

CDR3 in amino acids: CASSQGGGGMGPLHF. The DNA of the CDR3 is TGCGCCAGCAGCCAAGGTGGCGGGGGAATGGGACCCCTCCACTTT. J is TRBJ1-6 and V is TRBV4-3, with D perhaps TRBD1 (5 bases). This CDR3 contains 15 residues. V was shortened by 1 base and J by 12 bases, with 16 bases between the two germline ends. Per the germline V gene, CDR1 is LGHNA and CDR2 is YSLEER.